The 15 T cell receptor beta chains below all came from one sample that was sequenced in a study of blood T cell repertoires in COVID-19. Using immunoSEQ multiplex PCR, the repertoire was profiled, and TCRdb retains in-frame clones only, with some absent. The profile covers under 65,000 clones, with 80% to 95% appearing a single time and about 9.1% taken by the ten largest. Specimen: peripheral blood. Every receptor here comes from a woman older than 75 with active COVID-19.

The CDR3: CASSFRTSGRETQYF. CDR3 DNA: TGTGCCAGCAGCTTCAGGACTAGCGGACGAGAGACCCAGTACTTC. The genes are TRBV11-2 and TRBJ2-5, with TRBD2 matching 10 bases. The CDR3 spans 15 residues. Trimming took 3 bases from V and 4 from J; bases not matched to a gene: 5. In germline, CDR1 is SGHAT, CDR2 FQNNGV. Full variable domain (rest looked up from reference TRBV11-2 and TRBJ2-5): EAGVAQSPRYKIIEKRQSVAFWCNPISGHATLYWYQQILGQGPKLLIQFQNNGVVDDSQLPKDRFSAERLKGVDSTLKIQPAKLEDSAVYLCASSFRTSGRETQYFGPGTRLLVL.

There are a few counts of this clone. The gene calls are TRBV2 and TRBJ2-2; D is unresolved. This CDR3 is built from 11 residues. Germline CDR1 SNHLY, CDR2 FYNNEI. V was pared by 2 bases and J by 7 bases, with 2 bases between. Written as DNA, the CDR3 is TGTGCCAGCAGTGAACTCGGGGAGCTGTTTTTT. It is translated as CASSELGELFF.

The count of this clone is one. This chain uses TRBV2 with TRBJ1-4; TRBD1 aligns across 8 bases. V dropped 5 bases and J dropped 7; count of bases not matched to a gene: 0. The germline CDR1 and CDR2 sequences are SNHLY and FYNNEI. The length of the CDR3 is 12 residues. CDR3 amino acids: CASSTGGEKLFF. The CDR3 nucleotides read TGTGCCAGCAGTACAGGGGGTGAAAAACTGTTTTTT.

The chain recombines TRBV5-1 with TRBJ2-5, with D possibly TRBD1 on 5 matching bases. With 4 bases removed from V and 0 bases from J, the gap between germline ends came to 10 bases. The germline V gene has CDR1 SGHRS and CDR2 YFSETQ. CDR3 length: 14 amino acids. The CDR3 here is CASSPIRDQETQYF. The CDR3 region has the DNA TGCGCCAGCAGCCCGATCAGGGACCAAGAGACCCAGTACTTC.

The chain employs TRBV24-1 and TRBJ2-3, with D perhaps TRBD2 (7 bases). Germline lookup yields CDR1 KGHDR and CDR2 SFDVKD. The CDR3 consists of 16 residues. V shed 2 bases and J shed 0 bases, with 11 bases lying between them. CDR3 protein: CATSDWGGGSTDTQYF. In DNA form, the CDR3 reads TGTGCCACCAGTGATTGGGGAGGGGGGAGCACAGATACGCAGTATTTT.

This chain connects TRBV27 to TRBJ2-5; 11 positions match TRBD1. Germline values: CDR1 MNHEY, CDR2 SMNVEV (reference sequence). The CDR3 is 14 residues long. V lost 9 bases, J lost 2 bases, and 5 bases stayed unmatched. The CDR3 spells CASRGQGGQETQYF. Here the CDR3 DNA reads TGTGCCAGTAGGGGACAGGGGGGACAAGAGACCCAGTACTTC.

The genes are TRBV18 and TRBJ1-3; tentatively, D is TRBD1 (5 bases). The CDR3 has 15 amino acids. V was clipped by 3 bases and J by 4 bases, with 13 bases between them. CDR1 is KGHSH and CDR2 is LQKENI in the germline V gene. In nucleotides, the CDR3 is TGTGCCAGCTCACCCCAGGGATCGTCCGGAAACACCATATATTTT. Its translation: CASSPQGSSGNTIYF.

The chain has TRBV3-1 (or the pseudogene TRBV3-2) and TRBJ1-1, with TRBD1 identical over 7 bases. This CDR3 is built from 14 residues. The J segment lost 5 bases and the V segment lost 6 bases, leaving 9 bases of the junction unmatched. CDR1 and CDR2 (germline): LGHDT, YNNKEL (reference sequence). The CDR3 is CASSLIGGRTEAFF. The CDR3 DNA is TGTGCCAGCAGTCTGATAGGGGGCCGGACTGAAGCTTTCTTT.

The rearrangement uses TRBV5-1 and TRBJ2-7; 10 positions agree with TRBD2. Germline values: CDR1 SGHRS, CDR2 YFSETQ. J gave up 4 bases and V 3 bases, and 13 bases lay outside the gene matches. The CDR3 consists of 17 residues. CDR3 residues: CASSSGRSSGRPYEQYF. For the CDR3, the DNA is TGCGCCAGCAGCTCGGGCAGGTCTAGCGGGAGACCGTACGAGCAGTACTTC.

J is TRBJ1-2 and V is TRBV30; 7 bases are shared with TRBD1. The length of the CDR3 is 15 residues. Germline V gives CDR1 GTSNPN, CDR2 SVGIG (reference sequence). Trimming removed 7 bases from V and 1 base from J; junction bases left unmatched: 12. CDR3 nucleotide sequence: TGTGCCTTGCGACGAGACAGGGCTTTTAACTATGGCTACACCTTC. Protein sequence: CALRRDRAFNYGYTF.

The chain uses TRBV18 and TRBJ2-2; the D is unclear. The CDR3 runs 12 residues. V shed 6 bases and J shed 8 bases, with 10 bases lying between them. CDR1 and CDR2 (germline): KGHSH, LQKENI. The CDR3 DNA reads as TGTGCCAGCTCCCAAACTACTGGGGAGCTGTTTTTT. Encoded protein: CASSQTTGELFF.

This chain connects TRBV5-4 to TRBJ2-7, with a possible D match to TRBD1 (6 bases). The CDR3 length is 15 residues. The V end lost 0 bases, the J end lost 3 bases, and 13 bases lay between the germline ends. Germline V gene lookup returns CDR1 SGHNT and CDR2 YYREEE (reference sequence). The CDR3 sequence is CASSLGQVRNYEQYF. The CDR3 nucleotides read TGTGCCAGCAGCTTGGGACAGGTTAGAAACTACGAGCAGTACTTC.

V and J are TRBV3-1 (or the pseudogene TRBV3-2) and TRBJ1-6, with 8 bases identical to TRBD1. The CDR3 loop spans 14 amino acids. CDR1 is LGHDT, CDR2 YNNKEL, per germline (reference sequence). V dropped 4 bases and J dropped 8; count of bases not matched to a gene: 4. The CDR3 region has the DNA TGTGCCAGCAGCCCCGGACAGGGCGATTCACCCCTCCACTTT. Translation: CASSPGQGDSPLHF.

The rearrangement uses TRBV28 and TRBJ2-7; 10 bases map to TRBD2. The CDR3 is 22 amino acids. The V segment lost 5 bases and the J segment 0 bases; nucleotides outside the gene matches: 25. Germline V lookup: CDR1 MDHEN, CDR2 SYDVKM. The CDR3 reads CASSTPPTPASGSPSNSYEQYF. The CDR3 DNA is TGTGCCAGCAGTACCCCCCCAACCCCAGCTAGCGGGAGTCCCTCCAACTCCTACGAGCAGTACTTC.

This chain connects TRBV23-1 to TRBJ1-3, with a tentative D call TRBD1 (5 bases). TRBV23-1 is an ORF; its function is uncertain. The V end lost 7 bases, the J end lost 7 bases, and 20 bases lay between the germline ends. This CDR3 has 15 amino acids. The CDR3 region has the DNA TGCGCCAGCACTCCGTCCCAGGGCCTCGGTAACACCATATATTTT. It codes for CASTPSQGLGNTIYF.